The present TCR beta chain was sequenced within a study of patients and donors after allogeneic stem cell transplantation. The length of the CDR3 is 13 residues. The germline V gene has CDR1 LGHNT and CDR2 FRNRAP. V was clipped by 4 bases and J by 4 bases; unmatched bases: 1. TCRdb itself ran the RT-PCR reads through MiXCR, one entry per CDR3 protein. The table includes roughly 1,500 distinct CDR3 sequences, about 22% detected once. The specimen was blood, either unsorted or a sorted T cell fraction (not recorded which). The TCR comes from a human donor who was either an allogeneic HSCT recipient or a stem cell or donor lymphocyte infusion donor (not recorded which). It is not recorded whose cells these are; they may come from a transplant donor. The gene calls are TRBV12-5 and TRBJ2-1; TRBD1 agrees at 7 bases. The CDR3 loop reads CASGWGQYNEQFF. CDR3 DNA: TGTGCTAGTGGTTGGGGACAGTACAATGAGCAGTTCTTC.